This T cell receptor (beta chain) is drawn from a study of T cell responses to AZD1222 COVID-19 vaccine (dated by TCRdb to the early 2020s). Context from the whole study: AZD1222 recipients with second doses at about 4 weeks or about 12 weeks were pooled, because spike-specific TCR depth and breadth did not differ between schedules. A total of about 250 trial participants underwent TCR sequencing, of whom about 210 had received two doses of AZD1222 and around 26 had received two doses of the MenACWY control vaccine. Trial participants were enrolled by age into subgroups of 18-55, 56-69 and 70-plus years, and roughly 150, 30 and 60 TCR-sequenced participants, respectively, were included in these subgroups.

The CDR3 regions of human TCRbeta chains were analyzed by immunosequencing. The authors' analysis ran thus. TCRs in the repertoires were compared against a reference library of SARS-CoV-2-specific TCRs that had been generated with the MIRA antigen-specificity platform. Breadth was defined as the fraction of unique TCRs that were SARS-CoV-2-associated. Depth was defined as the fraction of total T cells that were SARS-CoV-2-associated. Each spike-specific TCR was assigned to its reactive spike region and to a CD4 or CD8 class using the MIRA data. Log10-transformed breadth and depth values were compared by one-way ANOVA with Sidak's multiple comparisons tests. The source is immuneACCESS, and TCRdb retained only in-frame sequences with V and J called. Part of the clones is not carried over; for the studies checked, unresolved V genes explain less than half of this, and the remainder is unexplained. D and trimming were read from the DNA, whereas the V and J calls and clone size are those reported in that table. The sample table lists about 130,000 clones, over 75% of them with a count of one. Around 24% of the sample is taken by the ten largest.

The paper as a whole reports these results and caveats: Because no samples from the day 14 peak response were available, repertoires could be characterized only after the peak T cell response. Vaccine-associated CD4 TCRs spanned the whole spike protein, with dominant responses in regions 160-218 and 743-854. Nearly half of unique spike-specific TCRs reportedly recognized epitopes outside regions mutated in the B.1.351 and B.1.1.7 variants. Spike-specific TCR breadth and depth rose significantly after two AZD1222 doses compared with day 0 and with MenACWY recipients. In the small 56-69-year group, the increase in depth fell short of significance, most likely because of low power. Participants were mostly white British and included more females than males, and it was suggested by the authors that clonal diversity may have been underestimated. Conclusions about previously exposed vaccinees are limited because only six or seven AZD1222 recipients were SARS-CoV-2 seropositive at baseline.

As for this clone: What this receptor recognizes is not known. Base qualities are not recorded, but no much larger clone differs from it by a single base.

The time point label, read with the paper, signifies: baseline before first vaccination. Samples from vaccinated people were obtained from the UK trials COV001 and COV002, which included a single-blind randomized controlled phase 2/3 trial of AZD1222 (ChAdOx1 nCoV-19) in healthy adults. Trial participant PBMC samples were collected at day 0 and day 28 after the second dose for TCRbeta chain sequencing. The specimen comprised peripheral blood, sampled on day 0 of AZD1222 vaccination. The source of this sequence is an adult in good health.

Here the CDR3 is given as CASSYQNTEAFF. The nucleotide sequence reads as follows: TGTGCCAGTAGTTATCAGAACACTGAAGCTTTCTTT. The rearranged segments are TRBV19 and TRBJ1-1; the D gene assignment is ambiguous. The CDR3 contains 12 residues, cysteine and phenylalanine counted. CDR3 DNA is the only sequence kept; it has 36 bases, read in frame from the first base. Via the germline V gene (reference sequence), CDR1 is LNHDA and CDR2 SQIVND. V sheds 5 bases and J sheds 1 base, leaving 5 bases between their ends.